This entry concerns a single T cell receptor (beta chain). Its specificity is not known. In germline, CDR1 is LNHDA, CDR2 SQIVND (reference sequence). This CDR3 region has 18 residues. Each sample's input was around 250 ng genomic DNA, 30,000 to 45,000 genome equivalents. Multiplex touch-down PCR amplified TRB using TRB-A and TRB-B pools in one tube. With the multiplex PCR reads reprocessed, TCRdb shows one record per CDR3 protein and no DNA. The sample holds around 9,700 distinct CDR3 sequences. This entry belongs to a study of T cell clusters in autoimmune cytopenias. Study-wide results and caveats: TRB repertoire shifts in secondary cytopenia and chronic lymphocytic leukemia mostly reflected lymphoma, not autoimmunity.

A further study also used this sample, focusing on T cell repertoires in aging, cancer and after chemotherapy. That paper states: Loss of evenness, beyond lost richness, contributed to age-related TCR diversity decline in cancer patients.

The V gene is TRBV19, the J gene TRBJ2-7; TCRdb returns TRBD2, unconfirmable since there is no DNA. The sample consisted of peripheral blood. This clonotype was obtained from a human donor in good health. Here the CDR3 reads CASSGPRAGLSGSYEQYF.